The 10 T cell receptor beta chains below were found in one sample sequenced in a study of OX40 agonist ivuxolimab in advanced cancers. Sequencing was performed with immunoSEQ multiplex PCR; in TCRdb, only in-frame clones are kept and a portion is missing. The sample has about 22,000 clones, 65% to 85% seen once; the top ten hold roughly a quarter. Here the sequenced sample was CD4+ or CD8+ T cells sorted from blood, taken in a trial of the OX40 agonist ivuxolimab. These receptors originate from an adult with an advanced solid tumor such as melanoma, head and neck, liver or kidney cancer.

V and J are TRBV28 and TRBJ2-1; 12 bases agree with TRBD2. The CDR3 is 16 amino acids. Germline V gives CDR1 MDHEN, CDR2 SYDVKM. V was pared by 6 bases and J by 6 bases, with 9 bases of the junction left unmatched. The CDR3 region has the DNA TGTGCCAGCAGAAAACTAGCGGGGGGCCTTAGCAATGAGCAGTTCTTC. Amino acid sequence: CASRKLAGGLSNEQFF.

CDR3 residues: CASSGRDRGLETQYF. The DNA for the CDR3 is TGTGCCAGCAGTGGTCGGGACAGGGGGCTAGAGACCCAGTACTTC. The chain is built from TRBV28 and TRBJ2-5; 12 bases match TRBD1. Trimming took 5 bases from V and 4 from J; bases not matched to a gene: 5. Germline V lookup: CDR1 MDHEN, CDR2 SYDVKM. CDR3 size: 15 residues.

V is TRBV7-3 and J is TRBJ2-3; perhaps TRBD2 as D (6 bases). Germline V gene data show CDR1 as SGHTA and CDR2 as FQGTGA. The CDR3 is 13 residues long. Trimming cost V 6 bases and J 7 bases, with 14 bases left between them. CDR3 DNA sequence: TGTGCCAGCAGTTCCATAGCGGCTAATACGCAGTATTTT. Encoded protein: CASSSIAANTQYF.

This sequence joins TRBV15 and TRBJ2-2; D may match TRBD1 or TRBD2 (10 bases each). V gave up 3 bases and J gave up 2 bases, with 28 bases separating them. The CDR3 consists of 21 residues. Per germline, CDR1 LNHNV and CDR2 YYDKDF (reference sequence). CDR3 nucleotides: TGTGCCACCAGCAGTACTGGGACAGGGGTTGGACTAGCGGCAAACACCGGGGAGCTGTTTTTT. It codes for CATSSTGTGVGLAANTGELFF.

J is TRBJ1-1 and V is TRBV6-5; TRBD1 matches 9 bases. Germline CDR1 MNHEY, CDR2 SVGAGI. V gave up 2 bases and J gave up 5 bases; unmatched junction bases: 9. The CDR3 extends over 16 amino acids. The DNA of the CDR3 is TGTGCCAGCAGTTACCCTTCCGGGACAGGGCGTACTGAAGCTTTCTTT. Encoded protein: CASSYPSGTGRTEAFF.

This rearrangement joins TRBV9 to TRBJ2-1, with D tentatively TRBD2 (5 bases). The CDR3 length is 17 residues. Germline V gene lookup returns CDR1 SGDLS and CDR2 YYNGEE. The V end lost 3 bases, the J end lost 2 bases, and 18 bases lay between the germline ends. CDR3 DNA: TGTGCCAGCAGCGCTACCCTAGCCGAAGAGACCTACAATGAGCAGTTCTTC. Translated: CASSATLAEETYNEQFF.

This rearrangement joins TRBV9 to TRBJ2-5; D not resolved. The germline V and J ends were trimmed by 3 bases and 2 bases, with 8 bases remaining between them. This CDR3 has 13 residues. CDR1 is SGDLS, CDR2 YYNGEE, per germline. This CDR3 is CASSGTDQETQYF. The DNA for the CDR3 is TGTGCCAGCAGCGGAACCGATCAAGAGACCCAGTACTTC.

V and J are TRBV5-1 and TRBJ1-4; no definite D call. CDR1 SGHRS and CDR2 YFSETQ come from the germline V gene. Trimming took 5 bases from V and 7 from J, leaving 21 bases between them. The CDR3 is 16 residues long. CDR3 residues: CASRFPQARFGEKLFF. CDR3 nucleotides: TGCGCCAGCAGATTCCCTCAGGCTCGTTTCGGTGAAAAACTGTTTTTT.

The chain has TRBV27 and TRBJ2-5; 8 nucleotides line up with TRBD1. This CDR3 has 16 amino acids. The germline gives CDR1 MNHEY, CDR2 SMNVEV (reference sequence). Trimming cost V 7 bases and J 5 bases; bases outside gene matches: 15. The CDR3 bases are TGTGCCAGCAAAGGACCCCATCAGGGGGCCCGGGAGACCCAGTACTTC. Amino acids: CASKGPHQGARETQYF.

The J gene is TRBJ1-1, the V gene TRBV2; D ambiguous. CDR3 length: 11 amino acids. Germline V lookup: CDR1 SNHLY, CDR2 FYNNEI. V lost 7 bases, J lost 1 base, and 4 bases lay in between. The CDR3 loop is CASKTNTEAFF. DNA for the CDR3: TGTGCCAGCAAAACGAACACTGAAGCTTTCTTT.